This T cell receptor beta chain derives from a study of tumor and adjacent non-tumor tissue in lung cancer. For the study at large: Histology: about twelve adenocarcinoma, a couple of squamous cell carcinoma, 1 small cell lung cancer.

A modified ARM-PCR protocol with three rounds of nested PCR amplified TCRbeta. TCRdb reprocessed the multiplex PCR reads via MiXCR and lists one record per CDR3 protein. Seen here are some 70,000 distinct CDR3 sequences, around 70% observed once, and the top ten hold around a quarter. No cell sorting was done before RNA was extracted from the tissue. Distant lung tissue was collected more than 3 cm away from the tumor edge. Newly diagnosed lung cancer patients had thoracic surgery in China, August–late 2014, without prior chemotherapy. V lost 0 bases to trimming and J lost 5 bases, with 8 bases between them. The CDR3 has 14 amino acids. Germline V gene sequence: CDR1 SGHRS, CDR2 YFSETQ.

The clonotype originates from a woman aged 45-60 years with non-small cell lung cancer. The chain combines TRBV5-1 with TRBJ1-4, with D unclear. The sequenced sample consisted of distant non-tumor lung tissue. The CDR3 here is CASSLAPQNEKLFF. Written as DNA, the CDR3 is TGCGCCAGCAGCTTGGCCCCACAGAATGAAAAACTGTTTTTT.